Following are 3 T cell receptor beta chains from one sample sequenced in a study of T cell repertoires in cytomegalovirus infection. TCRdb processed the reads anew with MiXCR; each CDR3 protein has one entry. Of 200,000 to 250,000 distinct CDR3 sequences in the sample, roughly 22% were seen once. The sequenced sample consisted of CD8+ T cells from PBMCs. These receptors were taken from a human donor in good health (CMV status not recorded). Some clones in this sample may be carry-over from other donors' samples.

There are a few counts of this clonotype. The genes are TRBV13 and TRBJ2-5; D unresolved. The CDR3 covers 13 residues. CDR1 PRHDT and CDR2 FYEKMQ come from the germline V gene (reference sequence). V gave up 4 bases and J gave up 0 bases, with 6 bases separating them. CDR3 sequence reads: CASSYRDQETQYF. The CDR3 DNA reads TGTGCCAGCAGCTACCGGGACCAAGAGACCCAGTACTTC.

V and J are TRBV5-1 and TRBJ2-7, with 8 bases that match TRBD1. From germline, CDR1 is SGHRS and CDR2 YFSETQ. Germline trimming cut 0 bases from V and 4 bases from J; bases unmatched to any gene: 6. The CDR3 spans 15 residues. The CDR3 is CASSLEATGAYEQYF. The DNA for the CDR3 is TGCGCCAGCAGCTTGGAGGCGACAGGGGCGTACGAGCAGTACTTC.

The chain carries TRBV5-4 and TRBJ2-5; 12 nucleotides match TRBD2. Germline V gene data show CDR1 as SGHNT and CDR2 as YYREEE (reference sequence). This CDR3 has 15 residues. Germline trimming cut 7 bases from V and 4 bases from J; bases unmatched to any gene: 8. The CDR3 here is CASGILAGGAETQYF. The CDR3 coding sequence is TGTGCCAGCGGCATACTAGCGGGGGGTGCAGAGACCCAGTACTTC.